This T cell receptor beta chain was recovered during a study of T cells in Graves' hyperthyroidism and ophthalmopathy. As for the study in general: Before any treatment, at initial diagnosis, peripheral blood was collected. Findings of the study overall: In blood, most of the thyroid clonotypes expanded above 0.001 were also present. Ophthalmopathy, which appeared later, was predicted by the model a median roughly 6.4 months before onset.

Patients counted as stable if ophthalmopathy did not develop within 18 months. The CDR3 is 16 amino acids. V lost 4 bases and J 0 bases, leaving 12 bases between the germline ends. Germline CDR1 and CDR2: MDHEN and SYDVKM. This clonotype was detected a few times. The antigen is undetermined. RNA transcripts were the template for amplifying TCR beta CDR3 regions. First-round RT-PCR of the TCR CDR3 relied on the HTBI primer set. Each CDR3 protein is one row after TCRdb ran MiXCR on the multiplex PCR reads. The sample has hundreds of thousands of distinct CDR3 sequences, 12% to 15% seen once; the top ten hold roughly a tenth.

This sequence was found in a woman between 18 and 29 years old with Graves' hyperthyroidism. The specimen sequenced was blood. The gene calls are TRBV28 and TRBJ1-4, with TRBD1 as a possible D gene (6 bases). CDR3 region: CASSSWTVATNEKLFF. The CDR3 bases are TGTGCCAGCAGTTCGTGGACAGTCGCAACTAATGAAAAACTGTTTTTT.